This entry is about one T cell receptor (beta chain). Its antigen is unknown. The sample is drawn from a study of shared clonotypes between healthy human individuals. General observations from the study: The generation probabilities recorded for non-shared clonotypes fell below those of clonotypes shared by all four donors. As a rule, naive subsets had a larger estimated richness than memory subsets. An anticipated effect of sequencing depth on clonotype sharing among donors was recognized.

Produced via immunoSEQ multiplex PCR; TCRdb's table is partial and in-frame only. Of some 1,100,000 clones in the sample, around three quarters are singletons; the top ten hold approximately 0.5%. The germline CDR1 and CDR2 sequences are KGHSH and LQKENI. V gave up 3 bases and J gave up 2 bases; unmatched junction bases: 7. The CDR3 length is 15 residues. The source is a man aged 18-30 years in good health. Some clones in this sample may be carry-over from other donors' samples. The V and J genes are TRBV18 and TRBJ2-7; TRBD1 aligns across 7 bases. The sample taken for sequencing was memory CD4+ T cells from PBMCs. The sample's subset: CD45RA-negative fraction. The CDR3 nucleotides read TGTGCCAGCTCACCCCTTCCGACAGGGACCTACGAGCAGTACTTC. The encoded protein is CASSPLPTGTYEQYF.